These 8 T cell receptor beta chains share one sample of origin, sequenced in a study of T cell changes during pregnancy in multiple sclerosis (dated by TCRdb to between 2018 and 2020). Library preparation employed the immunoSEQ multiplex PCR assay. TCRdb holds this immuneACCESS table with in-frame rearrangements only. Some clones are missing; in checked studies, unresolved V genes explain under half, and the rest has no known cause. Here the sample has 93,000 or so clones; around 93% occur a single time. The top ten hold 0.8% to 0.95% of the sample. The sample consisted of peripheral blood, taken before pregnancy. These receptors originate from a female donor with multiple sclerosis, enrolled in a pregnancy study.

The chain links TRBV10-3 to TRBJ2-5; the D gene is possibly TRBD2 (6 bases). V gave up 10 bases and J gave up 5 bases, with 17 bases separating them. The CDR3 length is 13 residues. Germline V lookup: CDR1 ENHRY, CDR2 SYGVKD. CDR3 DNA: TGTGCCACCGGTAGTGGTCGGGAGGAGACCCAGTACTTC. Its translation is CATGSGREETQYF.

The chain carries TRBV5-4 and TRBJ2-7; TRBD1 might be the D (6 bases). Germline CDR1 SGHNT, CDR2 YYREEE (reference sequence). This CDR3 has 13 residues. V lost 0 bases to trimming and J lost 5 bases, with 9 bases between them. CDR3 sequence: CASSLGQANEQYF. DNA of the CDR3: TGTGCCAGCAGCTTGGGACAGGCGAACGAGCAGTACTTC.

The chain is built from TRBV15 and TRBJ1-2; 7 positions match TRBD1. After removal of 1 base from V and 5 bases from J, the junction contained 4 bases not matched to a gene. The CDR3 has 14 amino acids. From germline, CDR1 is LNHNV and CDR2 YYDKDF (reference sequence). Here the CDR3 reads CATSRGQGWYGYTF. The CDR3 coding sequence is TGTGCCACCAGCAGAGGACAGGGTTGGTATGGCTACACCTTC.

The table lists this clone with a count of one. V gene TRBV19 combines with J gene TRBJ2-2, with 9 bases aligning to TRBD2. The trim removed 7 bases at V and 4 bases at J, leaving 10 bases unmatched. Germline V lookup: CDR1 LNHDA, CDR2 SQIVND (reference sequence). This CDR3 region has 16 residues. DNA of the CDR3: TGTGCCAGTATCCCGGCGGGAGGGCCGGGCACCGGGGAGCTGTTTTTT. It translates to CASIPAGGPGTGELFF. The variable domain in full, with the rest retrieved from reference TRBV19 and TRBJ2-2, is DGGITQSPKYLFRKEGQNVTLSCEQNLNHDAMYWYRQDPGQGLRLIYYSQIVNDFQKGDIAEGYSVSREKKESFPLTVTSAQKNPTAFYLCASIPAGGPGTGELFFGEGSRLTVL.

This chain uses TRBV4-3 with TRBJ2-7; 10 nucleotides line up with TRBD2. J gave up 2 bases and V 2 bases, and 6 bases lay outside the gene matches. This CDR3 contains 16 residues. Germline-derived CDR1 and CDR2 are LGHNA and YSLEER. The DNA for the CDR3 is TGCGCCAGCAGCCAAACTACTAGCGGGGCGACCTACGAGCAGTACTTC. Residues: CASSQTTSGATYEQYF.

This chain uses TRBV27 with TRBJ1-5; a weak D match, TRBD1 (5 bases). The germline V and J ends were trimmed by 6 bases and 4 bases, with 10 bases remaining between them. The CDR3 is 13 amino acids. Per germline, CDR1 MNHEY and CDR2 SMNVEV (reference sequence). CDR3 coding DNA: TGTGCCAGCAGCCGGGGGTTTAATCAGCCCCAGCATTTT. This sequence encodes CASSRGFNQPQHF.

This CDR3 is CASSELGQGEETQYF. For the CDR3, the DNA is TGTGCCAGCAGTGAATTGGGCCAGGGGGAAGAGACCCAGTACTTC. This chain uses TRBV2 with TRBJ2-5; TRBD1 agrees at 7 bases. Germline V gene sequence: CDR1 SNHLY, CDR2 FYNNEI. The V segment lost 2 bases and the J segment 3 bases; nucleotides outside the gene matches: 6. The CDR3 length is 15 residues.

J is TRBJ1-1 and V is TRBV6-6; TRBD1 is a possible D gene (6 bases). V was shortened by 8 bases and J by 3 bases, with 19 bases between the two germline ends. Germline-derived CDR1 and CDR2 are MNHNY and SVGAGI (reference sequence). The CDR3 length is 15 residues. DNA of the CDR3: TGTGCCAGCGGCTTGACAGGAGCGGAGGACACTGAAGCTTTCTTT. Protein: CASGLTGAEDTEAFF.